The clone carrying this T cell receptor (beta chain) appeared many times. This record comes from a study of identical twins. TCRdb re-derived calls from the 5' RACE reads in MiXCR, one entry per CDR3 protein. The table has fewer than 650,000 distinct CDR3 sequences, 7.1% seen once. These sequences were also reported in another study, on yellow fever vaccine responses in identical twins.

Sequenced sample: PBMCs. The TCR originated in a woman aged 18-35 years in good health.

The DNA for the CDR3 is TGTGCCATCAGTGAGTCCCCCTCTGGAAACACCATATATTTT. Amino acid sequence: CAISESPSGNTIYF. The chain employs TRBV10-3 and TRBJ1-3; D remains ambiguous. This CDR3 contains 14 residues. The germline V gene encodes CDR1 ENHRY and CDR2 SYGVKD. The V and J ends lost 0 bases and 0 bases respectively, with 3 bases between them.